The 23 T cell receptor beta chains below were found in one sample sequenced in a study of tumor-infiltrating lymphocytes in primary liver carcinoma. Total RNA (roughly 530 ng) served as template for TCR beta cDNA synthesis primed by a constant-region primer. For TCR beta, libraries were produced by three nested multiplex PCR rounds using slightly modified ARM-PCR. The first two PCR rounds, roughly 10 cycles each, used TRBV1-TRBV30 forward primers and a C-beta reverse primer. Via MiXCR, TCRdb re-called the multiplex PCR reads, giving one row per CDR3 protein. This table has approximately 110,000 distinct CDR3 sequences, approximately 70% appearing once. It was from 20-30 mg of unsorted bulk tissue that RNA and DNA were co-extracted. The sample was liver tumor tissue from sampling region 1. Subset denoted: tumor region T1, superior pole. The receptors come from a woman between 55 and 75 years old with primary liver carcinoma and hepatitis B virus infection.

Turning to this clonotype: This may stem from a read error, because a much larger clone lies one nucleotide away. The chain couples TRBV4-1 to TRBJ2-1; 7 bases align to TRBD1. The J segment lost 12 bases and the V segment lost 5 bases, leaving 13 bases of the junction unmatched. This CDR3 has 14 amino acids. Germline CDR1 and CDR2: MGHRA and YSYEKL. The CDR3 region has the DNA TGCGCCAGCAGCGAAGGGGGCCAGGGTTGGGCGCAGTTCTTC. It yields the protein CASSEGGQGWAQFF.

This clonotype showed up just once. The junction shows a germline mismatch at one end, possibly a read error. For the CDR3, the DNA is TGTGCCAGCAGCTTCTGGGGGGGCGACGAGCAGCACTTC. Protein sequence: CASSFWGGDEQHF. This chain connects TRBV12-3 or TRBV12-4 to TRBJ2-7; D possibly corresponds to TRBD2 (7 bases). The CDR3 covers 13 residues.

The chain uses TRBV28 and TRBJ1-2, with 8 positions matching TRBD1. V shed 6 bases, J shed 1 base, and the junction held 4 bases outside the gene matches. From germline, CDR1 is MDHEN and CDR2 SYDVKM. The CDR3 spans 14 residues. CDR3 nucleotides: TGTGCCAGCAGCGGACAGGGAATTAACTATGGCTACACCTTC. Translating it yields CASSGQGINYGYTF.

This clonotype was picked up one time. This sequence joins TRBV11-3 and TRBJ2-7; the D is unclear. This CDR3 is 13 amino acids long. Germline CDR1 reads SGHNT; CDR2 reads YENEEA. V gave up 10 bases and J gave up 3 bases, with 16 bases separating them. CDR3 DNA: TGTGCCATCAGTTTAGACAAAGGCTACGAGCAGTACTTC. Its protein is CAISLDKGYEQYF.

The sample holds one count of this clonotype. In this CDR3 the conserved last residue, phenylalanine or tryptophan, is missing, so a read error is likely. This chain connects TRBV20-1 to TRBJ2-7, with unresolved D. Germline values: CDR1 DFQATT, CDR2 SNEGSKA (reference sequence). The CDR3 totals 11 residues. Trimming took 6 bases from V and 6 from J, leaving 12 bases between them. The CDR3 reads CSAPQFGEQYI. CDR3 DNA sequence: TGCAGTGCGCCACAGTTTGGCGAGCAGTACATC.

As regards this clonotype: The junction shows a germline mismatch at one end, possibly a read error. The chain joins TRBV10-3 to TRBJ2-7, with TRBD2 as a possible D gene (6 bases). Per the germline V gene, CDR1 is ENHRY and CDR2 is SYGVKD. The CDR3 loop spans 14 amino acids. CDR3 amino acids: CAISGSGRGYEEYF. The CDR3 DNA is TGTGCCATCAGTGGATCCGGGAGAGGATACGAGGAGTACTTC.

For this clonotype: The junction and the germline gene differ at one end; a read error may be behind it. V usage is TRBV6-2 or TRBV6-3 and J usage is TRBJ1-6; D remains ambiguous. Germline CDR1 is MNHEY and CDR2 is SVGEGT. This CDR3 region has 14 residues. The DNA for the CDR3 is TGTGCCAGTAGTTGGAGGTCCTATAATTCACCCCTCCACTTT. It codes for CASSWRSYNSPLHF.

Notes on this clonotype: This may be a read error, as it is one base from a much larger clone. The chain recombines TRBV6-1 with TRBJ2-1; D call uncertain. This CDR3 region has 11 residues. V was clipped by 3 bases and J by 15 bases, with 12 bases between them. CDR1 is MNHNS and CDR2 is SASEGT in the germline V gene. In nucleotides, the CDR3 is TGTGCCAGCAGTGATTGCCGAGATCGGTTCTTC. It specifies CASSDCRDRFF.

Note on this clonotype: It may be a read error: a sequence one base away is much more abundant. The chain joins TRBV12-3 or TRBV12-4 to TRBJ2-6; D may match TRBD1 or TRBD2 (5 bases each). The CDR3 runs 15 residues. Here the CDR3 DNA reads TGTGCCAGCAGTTTAGCACAGGCCGGGGCCAACCTCCTGACTTTC. Protein sequence: CASSLAQAGANLLTF.

A few counts support this clonotype. Being one base from a much bigger clone, this may be a read error. This chain joins TRBV6-1 and TRBJ1-5; 7 nucleotides match TRBD1. V trimming: 8 bases; J trimming: 1 base; junction bases outside the gene matches: 2. Germline lookup yields CDR1 MNHNS and CDR2 SASEGT. The CDR3 is 13 amino acids. CDR3 sequence: CASGQASNQPQHF. DNA for the CDR3: TGTGCCAGCGGACAGGCGAGCAATCAGCCCCAGCATTTT.

On this clonotype itself: This CDR3 is missing its conserved last phenylalanine or tryptophan, likely due to a read error. The rearrangement links TRBV4-2 to TRBJ2-7; D perhaps matches TRBD2 (6 bases). The CDR3 is made up of 16 amino acids. Trimming removed 3 bases from V and 2 bases from J, with 17 bases in between. Per the germline V gene, CDR1 is LGHNA and CDR2 is YNFKEQ. The DNA of the CDR3 is TGTGCCAGCAGCCAGTCCCATAGGGAGGCTACCTACGAGCAGTACCTC. It specifies CASSQSHREATYEQYL.

V and J are TRBV11-2 and TRBJ2-3; 8 positions agree with TRBD1. Germline-derived CDR1 and CDR2 are SGHAT and FQNNGV. J was trimmed by 5 bases and V by 6 bases; bases with no gene match: 10. The CDR3 totals 15 residues. The CDR3 here is CASRSGTGRIDTQYF. CDR3 DNA: TGTGCCAGCAGGTCTGGGACAGGCCGCATAGATACGCAGTATTTT.

This clonotype came up many times. J is TRBJ2-3 and V is TRBV30; D gene ambiguous. The CDR3 loop spans 13 amino acids. Trimming took off 4 bases at V and 2 bases at J, with 10 bases between the two ends. CDR1 GTSNPN and CDR2 SVGIG come from the germline V gene (reference sequence). The CDR3 nucleotides read TGTGCCTGGATCCTCCCTCACACAGATACGCAGTATTTT. Translation gives CAWILPHTDTQYF.

This chain joins TRBV11-2 and TRBJ1-1; D unresolved. V was pared by 1 base and J by 5 bases, with 8 bases between. The V gene's germline CDR1 is SGHAT and CDR2 FQNNGV. The CDR3 is 13 amino acids. The CDR3 reads CASSLAKETEAFF. CDR3 nucleotide sequence: TGTGCCAGCAGCTTAGCAAAGGAAACTGAAGCTTTCTTT. The full variable domain, its missing parts supplied by reference TRBV11-2 and TRBJ1-1, is EAGVAQSPRYKIIEKRQSVAFWCNPISGHATLYWYQQILGQGPKLLIQFQNNGVVDDSQLPKDRFSAERLKGVDSTLKIQPAKLEDSAVYLCASSLAKETEAFFGQGTRLTVV.

This CDR3 is CASSFRQDPYEQYF. The CDR3 nucleotides read TGTGCCAGCAGCTTCCGACAGGACCCCTACGAGCAGTACTTC. The V call is TRBV9, the J call TRBJ2-7; weak D call: TRBD1 (6 bases). CDR3 length equals 14 residues. Germline V gene sequence: CDR1 SGDLS, CDR2 YYNGEE. The V and J ends lost 4 bases and 2 bases respectively, with 13 bases between them. Combining the CDR3 with reference TRBV9 and TRBJ2-7 gives the whole variable domain DSGVTQTPKHLITATGQRVTLRCSPRSGDLSVYWYQQSLDQGLQFLIQYYNGEERAKGNILERFSAQQFPDLHSELNLSSLELGDSALYFCASSFRQDPYEQYFGPGTRLTVT.

A note on this clonotype: This may come from a read error, since a much larger clone is one base off. The chain is built from TRBV6-5 and TRBJ2-7; 8 nucleotides line up with TRBD2. Germline V lookup: CDR1 MNHEY, CDR2 SVGAGI. There are 13 residues in the CDR3. In DNA form, the CDR3 reads TGTGCCAGCAGCCGATCCGGGGCTAGCGGGTCTAACTTC. Translating gives CASSRSGASGSNF.

This clonotype was observed many times. V gene TRBV28 combines with J gene TRBJ2-3, with 8 positions matching TRBD1. V gave up 7 bases and J gave up 1 base; unmatched junction bases: 7. This CDR3 has 15 amino acids. The germline V gene encodes CDR1 MDHEN and CDR2 SYDVKM. CDR3 sequence reads: CASTPPTGGTDTQYF. The CDR3 region has the DNA TGTGCCAGCACCCCTCCGACAGGGGGCACAGATACGCAGTATTTT.

This clonotype showed up just once. This may be a read error: a much more frequent sequence differs by one nucleotide. This chain joins TRBV5-1 and TRBJ2-7; D is perhaps TRBD1 (6 bases). This CDR3 is 13 amino acids long. V shed 7 bases and J shed 2 bases, with 13 bases lying between them. The germline V gene encodes CDR1 SGHRS and CDR2 YFSETQ. For the CDR3, the DNA is TGCGCCAGCTCCCGGGACACCCCCTACGAGCAGTACTTC. This codes for CASSRDTPYEQYF.

About this clonotype itself: Compared with germline, one end of the junction differs, possibly owing to a read error. This chain links TRBV12-3 or TRBV12-4 with TRBJ2-2, with 9 bases lining up with TRBD2. The CDR3 is 15 residues long. CDR3 loop: CVSSSGLAITGELFF. The CDR3 DNA sequence: TGTGTCAGCAGTTCTGGACTAGCGATCACCGGGGAGCTGTTTTTT.

The rearrangement links TRBV11-2 to TRBJ2-7; D unresolved. V gave up 0 bases and J gave up 0 bases, with 9 bases separating them. Germline CDR1 reads SGHAT; CDR2 reads FQNNGV. This CDR3 is built from 15 residues. CDR3 region: CASSLERMSSYEQYF. The CDR3 nucleotides read TGTGCCAGCAGCTTAGAGCGGATGAGCTCCTACGAGCAGTACTTC.

The table lists this clonotype with a count of one. The junction departs from the called germline gene at one end, perhaps through a read error. The rearrangement uses TRBV7-7 and TRBJ2-1; the match to TRBD2 covers 7 bases. The CDR3 is made up of 17 amino acids. Germline CDR1 and CDR2: SSHAT and FNYEAQ (reference sequence). In DNA form, the CDR3 reads TGTGCTAGCAGCTTAGTAACCGGGCCTAGCGGAATCAATGAGCAGTTCTTC. This sequence encodes CASSLVTGPSGINEQFF.

This clonotype has a count of ten or more. V is TRBV12-3 or TRBV12-4 and J is TRBJ2-7; perhaps TRBD2 as D (6 bases). The V gene lost 9 bases and the J gene lost 4 bases, with 16 bases spanning the gap. The CDR3 loop spans 13 amino acids. The CDR3: CASGGSSVYEQYF. The CDR3 bases are TGTGCCAGTGGTGGCTCTAGCGTATACGAGCAGTACTTC.

As concerns this clonotype: This may arise from a read error, as a much more abundant clone is one base away. This sequence joins TRBV28 and TRBJ1-1, with 7 positions matching TRBD1. The CDR3 has 14 residues. Germline V gene lookup returns CDR1 MDHEN and CDR2 SYDVKM. The CDR3, as DNA: TGTGCCAGCAAGGCGGGACAGCGAAACACTGTAGCTTTCTTT. Translating it yields CASKAGQRNTVAFF.